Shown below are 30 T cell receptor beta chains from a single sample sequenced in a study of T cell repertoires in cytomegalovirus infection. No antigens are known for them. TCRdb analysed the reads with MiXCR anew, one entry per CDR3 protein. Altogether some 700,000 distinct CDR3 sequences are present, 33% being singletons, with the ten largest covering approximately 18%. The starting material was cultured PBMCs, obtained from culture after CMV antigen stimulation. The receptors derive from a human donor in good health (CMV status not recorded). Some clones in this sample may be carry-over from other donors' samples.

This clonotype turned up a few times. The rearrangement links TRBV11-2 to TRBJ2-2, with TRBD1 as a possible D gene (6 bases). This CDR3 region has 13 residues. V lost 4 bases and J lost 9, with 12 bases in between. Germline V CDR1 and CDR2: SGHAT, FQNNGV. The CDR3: CASSSDRNRELFF. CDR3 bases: TGTGCCAGCAGCTCCGACAGGAACCGGGAGCTGTTTTTT. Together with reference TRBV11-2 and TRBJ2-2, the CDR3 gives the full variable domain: EAGVAQSPRYKIIEKRQSVAFWCNPISGHATLYWYQQILGQGPKLLIQFQNNGVVDDSQLPKDRFSAERLKGVDSTLKIQPAKLEDSAVYLCASSSDRNRELFFGEGSRLTVL.

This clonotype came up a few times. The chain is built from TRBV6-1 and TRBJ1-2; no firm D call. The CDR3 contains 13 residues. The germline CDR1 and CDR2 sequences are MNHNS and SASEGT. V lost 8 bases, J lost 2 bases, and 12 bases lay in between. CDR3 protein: CASGIEGNYGYTF. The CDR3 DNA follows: TGTGCCAGCGGGATCGAAGGGAACTATGGCTACACCTTC.

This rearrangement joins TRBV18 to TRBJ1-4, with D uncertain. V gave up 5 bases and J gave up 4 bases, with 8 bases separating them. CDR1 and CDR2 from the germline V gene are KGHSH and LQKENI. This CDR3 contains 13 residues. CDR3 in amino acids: CASSGQVNEKLFF. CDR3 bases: TGTGCCAGCTCAGGCCAGGTTAATGAAAAACTGTTTTTT.

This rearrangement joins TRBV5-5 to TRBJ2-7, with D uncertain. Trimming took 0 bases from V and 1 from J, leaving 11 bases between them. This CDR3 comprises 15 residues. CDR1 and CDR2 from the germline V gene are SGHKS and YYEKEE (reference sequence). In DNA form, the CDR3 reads TGTGCCAGCAGCTTGGTTGGGCTGCCATCCTACGAGCAGTACTTC. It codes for CASSLVGLPSYEQYF.

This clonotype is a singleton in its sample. The CDR3: CASSEASRKGEQFF. The CDR3 nucleotides are TGTGCCAGCAGTGAGGCTAGCAGGAAAGGTGAGCAGTTCTTC. This chain uses TRBV2 with TRBJ2-1, with a weak D call TRBD2 (5 bases). With 3 bases removed from V and 9 bases from J, the gap between germline ends came to 15 bases. The CDR3 is 14 amino acids. CDR1 and CDR2 (germline): SNHLY, FYNNEI.

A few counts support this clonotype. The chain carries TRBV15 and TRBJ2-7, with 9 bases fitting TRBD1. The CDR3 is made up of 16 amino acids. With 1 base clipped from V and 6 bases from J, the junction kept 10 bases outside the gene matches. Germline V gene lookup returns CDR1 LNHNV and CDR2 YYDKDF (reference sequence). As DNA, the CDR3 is TGTGCCACCAGCAGAGGTTTGGGGGACAGGGTTGGCGAGCAGTACTTC. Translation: CATSRGLGDRVGEQYF.

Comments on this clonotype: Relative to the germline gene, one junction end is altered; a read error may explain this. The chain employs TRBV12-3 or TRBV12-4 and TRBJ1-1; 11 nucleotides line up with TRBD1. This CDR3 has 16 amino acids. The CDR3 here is CASGLFPGTGGTEAFF. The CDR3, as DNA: TGTGCCAGCGGTTTATTCCCAGGGACAGGGGGCACTGAAGCTTTCTTT.

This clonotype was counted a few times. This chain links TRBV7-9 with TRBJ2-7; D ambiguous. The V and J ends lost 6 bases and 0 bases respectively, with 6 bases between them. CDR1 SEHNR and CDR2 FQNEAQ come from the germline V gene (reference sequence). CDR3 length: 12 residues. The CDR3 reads CASRGFSYEQYF. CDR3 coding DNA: TGTGCCAGCAGAGGGTTCTCCTACGAGCAGTACTTC.

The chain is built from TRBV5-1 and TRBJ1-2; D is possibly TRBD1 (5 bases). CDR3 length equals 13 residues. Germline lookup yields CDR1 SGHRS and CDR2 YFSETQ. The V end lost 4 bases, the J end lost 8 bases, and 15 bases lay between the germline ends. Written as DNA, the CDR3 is TGCGCCAGCAGCCCTGGGACCCGCGACGGCTACACCTTC. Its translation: CASSPGTRDGYTF.

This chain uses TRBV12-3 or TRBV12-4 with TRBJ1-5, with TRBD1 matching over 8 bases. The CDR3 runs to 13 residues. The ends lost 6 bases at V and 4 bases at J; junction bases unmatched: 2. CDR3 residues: CASRRDRNQPQHF. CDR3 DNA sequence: TGTGCCAGCAGGCGGGACAGGAATCAGCCCCAGCATTTT.

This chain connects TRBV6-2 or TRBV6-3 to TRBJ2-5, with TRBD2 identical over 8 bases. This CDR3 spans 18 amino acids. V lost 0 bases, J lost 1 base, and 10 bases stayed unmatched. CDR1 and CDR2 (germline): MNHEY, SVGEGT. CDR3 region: CASSYSSGIAGLQETQYF. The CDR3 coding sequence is TGTGCCAGCAGTTACTCCTCGGGAATAGCGGGACTCCAAGAGACCCAGTACTTC.

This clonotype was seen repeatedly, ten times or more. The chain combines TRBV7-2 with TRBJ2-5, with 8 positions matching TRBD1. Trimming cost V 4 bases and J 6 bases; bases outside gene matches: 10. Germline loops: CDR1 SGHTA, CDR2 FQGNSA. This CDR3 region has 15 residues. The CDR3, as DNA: TGTGCCAGCAGCTCATACGCCGGACAGGGACAGACCCAGTACTTC. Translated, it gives CASSSYAGQGQTQYF.

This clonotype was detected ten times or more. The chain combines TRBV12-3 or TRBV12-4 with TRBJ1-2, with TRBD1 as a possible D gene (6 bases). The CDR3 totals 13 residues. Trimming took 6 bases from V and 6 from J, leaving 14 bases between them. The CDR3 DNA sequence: TGTGCCAGCAGAGCCAGGGGAGGTAATGGCTACACCTTC. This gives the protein CASRARGGNGYTF.

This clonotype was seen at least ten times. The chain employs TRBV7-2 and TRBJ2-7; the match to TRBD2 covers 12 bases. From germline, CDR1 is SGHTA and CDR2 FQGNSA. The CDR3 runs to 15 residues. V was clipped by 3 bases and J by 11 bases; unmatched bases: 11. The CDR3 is CASSFLGLAGKGKYF. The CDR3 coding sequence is TGTGCCAGCAGCTTCTTAGGACTAGCGGGAAAGGGGAAGTACTTC.

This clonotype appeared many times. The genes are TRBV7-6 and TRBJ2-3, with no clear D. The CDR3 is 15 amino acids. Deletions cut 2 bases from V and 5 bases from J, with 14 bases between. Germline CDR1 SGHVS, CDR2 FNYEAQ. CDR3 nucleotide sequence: TGTGCCAGCAGCTTAAACAGTCCCGTTGGAGATACGCAGTATTTT. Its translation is CASSLNSPVGDTQYF.

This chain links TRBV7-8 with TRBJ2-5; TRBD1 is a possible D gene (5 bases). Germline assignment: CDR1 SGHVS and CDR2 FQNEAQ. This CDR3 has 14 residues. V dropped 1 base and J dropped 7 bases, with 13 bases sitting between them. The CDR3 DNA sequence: TGTGCCAGCAGCTTAGGGGTAGGGGTCGGGACCCAGTACTTC. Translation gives CASSLGVGVGTQYF.

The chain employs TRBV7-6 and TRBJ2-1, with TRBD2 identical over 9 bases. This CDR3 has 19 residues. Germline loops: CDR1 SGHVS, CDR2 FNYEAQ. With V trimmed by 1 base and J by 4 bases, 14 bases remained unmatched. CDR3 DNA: TGTGCCAGCAGCTTAGAGGGCTTTGGGGGCGGGGGGGATTACAATGAGCAGTTCTTC. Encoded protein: CASSLEGFGGGGDYNEQFF.

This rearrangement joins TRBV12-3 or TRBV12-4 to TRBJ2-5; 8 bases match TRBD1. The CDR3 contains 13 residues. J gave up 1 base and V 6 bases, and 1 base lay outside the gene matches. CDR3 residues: CASRDRAQETQYF. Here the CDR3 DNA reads TGTGCCAGCAGGGACAGGGCCCAAGAGACCCAGTACTTC.

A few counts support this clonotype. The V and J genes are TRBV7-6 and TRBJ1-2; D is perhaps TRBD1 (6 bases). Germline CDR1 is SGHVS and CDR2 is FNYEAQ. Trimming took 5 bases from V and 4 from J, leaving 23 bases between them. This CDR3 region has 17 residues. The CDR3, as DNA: TGTGCCAGCAGCCGGACGATATTAGGGGGGGCTGGCTATGGCTACACCTTC. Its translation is CASSRTILGGAGYGYTF.

This chain's CDR3 is CASSLVAPAGGYNEQFF. The DNA for the CDR3 is TGTGCCAGCAGTTTAGTGGCCCCGGCGGGAGGCTACAATGAGCAGTTCTTC. V usage is TRBV12-3 or TRBV12-4 and J usage is TRBJ2-1, with 8 bases lining up with TRBD2. The CDR3 contains 17 residues. V lost 1 base to trimming and J lost 3 bases; unmatched junction nucleotides: 8.

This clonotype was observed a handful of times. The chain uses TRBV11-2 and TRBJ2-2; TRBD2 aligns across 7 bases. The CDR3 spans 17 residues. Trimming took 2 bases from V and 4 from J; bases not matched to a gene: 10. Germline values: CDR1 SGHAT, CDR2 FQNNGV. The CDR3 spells CASSLRTIGGGTGELFF. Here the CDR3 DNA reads TGTGCCAGCAGCTTACGGACCATTGGGGGGGGCACCGGGGAGCTGTTTTTT. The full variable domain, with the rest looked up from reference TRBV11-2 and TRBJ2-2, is EAGVAQSPRYKIIEKRQSVAFWCNPISGHATLYWYQQILGQGPKLLIQFQNNGVVDDSQLPKDRFSAERLKGVDSTLKIQPAKLEDSAVYLCASSLRTIGGGTGELFFGEGSRLTVL.

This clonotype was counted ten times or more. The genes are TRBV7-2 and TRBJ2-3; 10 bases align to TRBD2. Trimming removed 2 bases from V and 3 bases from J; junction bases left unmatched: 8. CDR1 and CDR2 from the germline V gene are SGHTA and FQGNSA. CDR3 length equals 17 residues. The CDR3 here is CASSLTSSGSWTDTQYF. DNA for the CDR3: TGTGCCAGCAGCTTAACTTCTAGCGGGAGTTGGACAGATACGCAGTATTTT.

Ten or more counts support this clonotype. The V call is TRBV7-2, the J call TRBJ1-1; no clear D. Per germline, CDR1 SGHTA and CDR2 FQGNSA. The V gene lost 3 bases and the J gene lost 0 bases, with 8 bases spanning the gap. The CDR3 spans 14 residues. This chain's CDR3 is CASSFAGLNTEAFF. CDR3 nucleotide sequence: TGTGCCAGCAGCTTTGCGGGATTGAACACTGAAGCTTTCTTT.

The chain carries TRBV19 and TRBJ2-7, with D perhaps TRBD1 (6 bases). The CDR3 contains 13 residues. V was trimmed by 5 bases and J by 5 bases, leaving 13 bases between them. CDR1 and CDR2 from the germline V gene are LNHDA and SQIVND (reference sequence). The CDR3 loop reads CASSSGHIHEQYF. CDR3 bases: TGTGCCAGTAGTTCGGGACATATACACGAGCAGTACTTC.

The CDR3: CASSGPGSSRAGELFF. DNA of the CDR3: TGTGCCAGCAGTGGCCCTGGGTCCTCACGTGCCGGGGAGCTGTTTTTT. The V gene is TRBV6-6, the J gene TRBJ2-2; D gene unclear. This CDR3 is built from 16 residues. The V end was cut by 5 bases, the J end by 6 bases, with 19 bases between. Germline CDR1 and CDR2: MNHNY and SVGAGI (reference sequence).

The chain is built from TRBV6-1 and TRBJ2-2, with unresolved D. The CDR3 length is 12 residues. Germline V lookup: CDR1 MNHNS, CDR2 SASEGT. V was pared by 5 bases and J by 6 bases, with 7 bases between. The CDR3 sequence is CASSWAPGELFF. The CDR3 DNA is TGTGCCAGCAGTTGGGCGCCCGGGGAGCTGTTTTTT.

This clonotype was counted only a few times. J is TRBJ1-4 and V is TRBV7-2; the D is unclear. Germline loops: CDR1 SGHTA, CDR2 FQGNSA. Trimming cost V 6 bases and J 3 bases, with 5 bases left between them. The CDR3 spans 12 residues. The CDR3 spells CASRGANEKLFF. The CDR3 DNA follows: TGTGCCAGCAGGGGTGCTAATGAAAAACTGTTTTTT.

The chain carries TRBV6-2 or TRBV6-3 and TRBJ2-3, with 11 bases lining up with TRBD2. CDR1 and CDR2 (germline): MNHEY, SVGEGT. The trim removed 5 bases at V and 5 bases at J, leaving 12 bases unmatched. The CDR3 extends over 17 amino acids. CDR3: CASSKGALAGGVDTQYF. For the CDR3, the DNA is TGTGCCAGCAGTAAGGGAGCCCTAGCGGGAGGCGTAGATACGCAGTATTTT.

The CDR3 DNA sequence: TGCGCCAGCAGCTTCCAAGCAGGGGGCGTAGGATCCTACGAGCAGTACTTC. Its protein product is CASSFQAGGVGSYEQYF. V is TRBV5-1 and J is TRBJ2-7, with TRBD1 matching 8 bases. Germline CDR1 SGHRS, CDR2 YFSETQ. With V trimmed by 2 bases and J by 1 base, 11 bases remained unmatched. This CDR3 is 17 amino acids long. Filled out from reference TRBV5-1 and TRBJ2-7, the complete variable domain reads KAGVTQTPRYLIKTRGQQVTLSCSPISGHRSVSWYQQTPGQGLQFLFEYFSETQRNKGNFPGRFSGRQFSNSRSEMNVSTLELGDSALYLCASSFQAGGVGSYEQYFGPGTRLTVT.

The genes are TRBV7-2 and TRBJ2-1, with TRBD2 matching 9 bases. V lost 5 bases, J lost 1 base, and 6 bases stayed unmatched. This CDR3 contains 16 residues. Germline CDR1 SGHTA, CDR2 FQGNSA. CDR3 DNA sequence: TGTGCCAGCAGCAAGACTAGCGGCCCTTCCTACAATGAGCAGTTCTTC. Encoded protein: CASSKTSGPSYNEQFF.